This T cell receptor (beta chain) is drawn from a study of CD8 T cells in ankylosing spondylitis. The germline V and J ends were trimmed by 3 bases and 6 bases, with 21 bases remaining between them. The CDR3 extends over 16 amino acids. Germline CDR1 MDHEN, CDR2 SYDVKM. General study results and limits: A TCR beta motif made of fewer than ten highly homologous variants seemed typical of ankylosing spondylitis blood.

Worth noting for this clonotype: Its cognate antigen is unknown.

TCRdb re-analysed the 5' RACE reads in MiXCR, keeping a single row per CDR3 protein. The repertoire includes hundreds of thousands of distinct CDR3 sequences, around 11% of them detected once, and 0.45% to 0.6% sits in the top ten. The sample consisted of blood, either unsorted or a sorted T cell fraction (not recorded which). The chain links TRBV28 to TRBJ2-7; a weak D match, TRBD2 (5 bases). The receptor comes from a male donor with ankylosing spondylitis. As DNA, the CDR3 is TGTGCCAGCAGTTTCCAAAGGACTCTGCATTCTCCCGAGCAGTACTTC. It encodes CASSFQRTLHSPEQYF.